The rows below give T cell receptor beta chains drawn from one sample of a study of cytomegalovirus exposure and HLA in healthy donors. Libraries were prepared by immunoSEQ multiplex PCR; TCRdb keeps only in-frame clonotypes and omits some of them. The sample shows around 100,000 clones, about 80% of them seen only once. Sequencing used PBMCs. The receptors were gathered from a man between 25 and 39 years old in good health and CMV-seronegative. CDR3s include the opening cysteine and the closing phenylalanine or tryptophan. D genes are given only for firm matches. Some rows have no size entry. The others give once, few or many, or a class for an expanded clone.

v_call	clone_size	d_call	j_call	cdr3_aa	cdr3_nt
TRBV2	few	TRBD1	TRBJ1-2	CASSGDRVTRYGYTF	TGTGCCAGCAGTGGGGACAGGGTCACTAGATATGGCTACACCTTC
TRBV30	few	NA	TRBJ1-5	CAWRGGDNQPQHF	TGTGCCTGGAGGGGGGGGGATAATCAGCCCCAGCATTTT
TRBV18	once	TRBD2	TRBJ2-1	CASSPLAGGTYNEQFF	TGTGCCAGCTCACCATTAGCGGGGGGGACCTACAATGAGCAGTTCTTC
TRBV6-5	NA	NA	TRBJ1-4	CASSYRGFNEKLFF	TGTGCCAGCAGTTATCGGGGATTTAATGAAAAACTGTTTTTT
TRBV2	NA	NA	TRBJ1-1	CASTDIVGEAFF	TGTGCCAGCACCGACATCGTCGGTGAAGCTTTCTTT
TRBV29-1	NA	TRBD2	TRBJ2-3	CSVRTRFTDTQYF	TGCAGCGTTCGGACTAGGTTCACAGATACGCAGTATTTT
TRBV5-4	NA	TRBD1	TRBJ2-2	CASSVDRGGTGELFF	TGTGCCAGCAGCGTCGACAGGGGAGGAACCGGGGAGCTGTTTTTT
TRBV9	NA	TRBD1	TRBJ1-5	CASSAGTELQPQHF	TGTGCCAGCAGCGCCGGGACAGAATTACAGCCCCAGCATTTT
TRBV2	NA	NA	TRBJ1-1	CASSENRVGTEAFF	TGTGCCAGCAGTGAGAACAGGGTTGGGACTGAAGCTTTCTTT
TRBV27	NA	NA	TRBJ1-1	CASRLNTYTEAFF	TGTGCCAGCAGGTTGAACACATACACTGAAGCTTTCTTT
TRBV18	once	TRBD2	TRBJ2-3	CASSLTTSGGTDTQYF	TGTGCCAGCTCACTCACGACTAGCGGGGGCACAGATACGCAGTATTTT
TRBV14	few	NA	TRBJ1-2	CASSQGRNYGYTF	TGTGCCAGCAGCCAGGGCAGAAACTATGGCTACACCTTC
TRBV10-2	once	NA	TRBJ2-1	CASKRTTSSYNEQFF	TGCGCCAGCAAGCGGACCACCAGCTCCTACAATGAGCAGTTCTTC
TRBV28	NA	TRBD1	TRBJ1-2	CASSLPGTGVGYTF	TGTGCCAGCAGTTTACCCGGGACAGGGGTTGGCTACACCTTC
TRBV11-2	NA	NA	TRBJ2-7	CASSFRDTAYEQYF	TGTGCCAGCAGCTTTCGAGACACCGCCTACGAGCAGTACTTC
TRBV5-4	NA	TRBD1	TRBJ2-5	CASSLAGTGGQETQYF	TGTGCCAGCAGCCTGGCGGGGACAGGGGGGCAAGAGACCCAGTACTTC
TRBV30	NA	NA	TRBJ1-1	CAWSLYSNTEAFF	TGTGCCTGGAGCTTGTATAGCAACACTGAAGCTTTCTTT
TRBV5-1	once	TRBD1	TRBJ1-4	CASSFAGTGLEKLFF	TGCGCCAGCAGCTTCGCCGGGACAGGGCTCGAAAAACTGTTTTTT
TRBV2	NA	NA	TRBJ1-5	CASSEVAGLDQPQHF	TGTGCCAGCAGTGAAGTGGCAGGGTTGGATCAGCCCCAGCATTTT
TRBV5-6	NA	NA	TRBJ2-7	CASSFLSGRAYEQYF	TGTGCCAGCAGCTTCCTCTCAGGTCGAGCCTACGAGCAGTACTTC
TRBV7-9	once	TRBD1	TRBJ1-5	CASSFGTEYQPQHF	TGTGCCAGCAGCTTCGGGACAGAATATCAGCCCCAGCATTTT
TRBV7-6	NA	TRBD1	TRBJ1-5	CASSRGTGTSNQPQHF	TGTGCCAGCAGCCGGGGGACAGGGACGAGCAATCAGCCCCAGCATTTT
TRBV5-1	NA	TRBD2	TRBJ2-2	CASSLGRLAGGSKGSGELFF	TGCGCCAGCAGCTTGGGCCGACTAGCGGGAGGATCTAAAGGGTCCGGGGAGCTGTTTTTT
TRBV5-5	NA	TRBD1	TRBJ1-3	CASSPWDSGFSGNTIYF	TGTGCCAGCAGCCCCTGGGACAGTGGTTTCTCTGGAAACACCATATATTTT
TRBV4-3	NA	TRBD1	TRBJ1-1	CASSQDSAVRGRGAFF	TGCGCCAGCAGCCAAGATTCGGCCGTCAGGGGGCGAGGAGCTTTCTTT
TRBV28	NA	NA	TRBJ2-7	CASSMSSYEQYF	TGTGCCAGCTCGATGAGCTCCTACGAGCAGTACTTC
TRBV11-2	NA	TRBD1	TRBJ1-4	CASSYYPPGQGREKLFF	TGTGCCAGCAGCTACTACCCCCCGGGACAGGGTAGAGAAAAACTGTTTTTT
TRBV7-7	NA	TRBD1	TRBJ2-5	CASSRTGGEKTQYF	TGTGCCAGCAGCCGAACAGGGGGCGAAAAGACCCAGTACTTC
TRBV5-1	NA	NA	TRBJ1-4	CASSLAGSNEKLFF	TGCGCCAGCAGCTTGGCAGGGTCTAATGAAAAACTGTTTTTT
TRBV29-1	NA	NA	TRBJ1-2	CSVEDLRGYTF	TGCAGCGTTGAAGATCTTCGTGGCTACACCTTC
TRBV4-2	NA	NA	TRBJ2-2	CASSLIHTQGLGTGELFF	TGTGCCAGCAGCCTTATACATACGCAGGGGTTAGGTACCGGGGAGCTGTTTTTT
TRBV27	NA	TRBD1	TRBJ1-6	CASSLEGAFSPLHF	TGTGCCAGCAGTTTGGAGGGGGCTTTTTCACCCCTCCACTTT
TRBV19	NA	TRBD1	TRBJ1-2	CASSINRGQGGGYTF	TGTGCCAGTAGTATAAACAGGGGGCAAGGCGGCGGCTACACCTTC
TRBV28	NA	NA	TRBJ1-1	CASSLVQTPEGGTEAFF	TGTGCCAGCAGTTTAGTTCAAACCCCAGAGGGAGGCACTGAAGCTTTCTTT
TRBV30	NA	NA	TRBJ1-2	CAWSALTGYGCTF	TGTGCCTGGAGTGCCCTGACTGGCTATGGCTGCACCTTC
TRBV9	few	NA	TRBJ2-7	CASSVEPGVNYEQYF	TGTGCCAGCAGCGTAGAGCCGGGGGTAAACTACGAGCAGTACTTC
TRBV2	NA	TRBD2	TRBJ2-5	CASISGAETQYF	TGTGCCAGCATAAGCGGGGCAGAGACCCAGTACTTC
TRBV7-6	NA	TRBD2	TRBJ2-7	CASSLLAESSYEQYF	TGTGCCAGCAGCTTACTAGCGGAGAGCTCCTACGAGCAGTACTTC